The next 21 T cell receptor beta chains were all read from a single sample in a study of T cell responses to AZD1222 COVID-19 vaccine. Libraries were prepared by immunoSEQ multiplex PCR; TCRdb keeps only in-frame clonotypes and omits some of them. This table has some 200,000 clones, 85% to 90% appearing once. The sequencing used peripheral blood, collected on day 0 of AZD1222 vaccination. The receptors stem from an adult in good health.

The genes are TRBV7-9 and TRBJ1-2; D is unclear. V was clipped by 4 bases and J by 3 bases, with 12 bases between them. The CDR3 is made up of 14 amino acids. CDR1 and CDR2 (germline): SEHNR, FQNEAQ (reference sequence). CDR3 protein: CASSSEQPYYGYTF. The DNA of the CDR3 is TGTGCCAGCAGCTCTGAACAGCCTTACTATGGCTACACCTTC. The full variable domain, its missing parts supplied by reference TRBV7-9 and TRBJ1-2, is DTGVSQNPRHKITKRGQNVTFRCDPISEHNRLYWYRQTLGQGPEFLTYFQNEAQLEKSRLLSDRFSAERPKGSFSTLEIQRTEQGDSAMYLCASSSEQPYYGYTFGSGTRLTVV.

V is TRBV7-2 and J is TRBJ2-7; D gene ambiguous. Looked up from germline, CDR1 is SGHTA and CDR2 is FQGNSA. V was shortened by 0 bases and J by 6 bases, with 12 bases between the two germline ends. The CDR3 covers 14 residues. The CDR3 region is CASSLALAATEQYF. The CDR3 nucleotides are TGTGCCAGCAGCTTAGCGCTTGCTGCGACCGAGCAGTACTTC.

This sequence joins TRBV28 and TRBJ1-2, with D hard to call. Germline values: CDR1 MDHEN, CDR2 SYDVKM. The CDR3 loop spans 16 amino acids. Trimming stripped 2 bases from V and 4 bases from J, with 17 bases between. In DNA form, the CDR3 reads TGTGCCAGCAGTTTAGCTCAATCGGTATACGGCTATGGCTACACCTTC. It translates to CASSLAQSVYGYGYTF.

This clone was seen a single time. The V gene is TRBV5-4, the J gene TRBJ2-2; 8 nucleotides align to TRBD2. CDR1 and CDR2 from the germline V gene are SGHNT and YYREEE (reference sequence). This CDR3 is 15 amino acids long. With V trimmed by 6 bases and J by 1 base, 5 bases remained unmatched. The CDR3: CASNAGRENTGELFF. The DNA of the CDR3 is TGTGCCAGCAACGCCGGGAGGGAGAACACCGGGGAGCTGTTTTTT.

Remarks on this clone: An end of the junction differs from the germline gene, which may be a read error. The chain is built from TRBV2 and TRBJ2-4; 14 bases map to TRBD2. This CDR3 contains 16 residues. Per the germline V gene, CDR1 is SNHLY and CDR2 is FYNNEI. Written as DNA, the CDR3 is TGTGCCAGCAGCCTAAAGACTAGCGGGAGGGCCGAGGGTAGGTCCTTC. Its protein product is CASSLKTSGRAEGRSF. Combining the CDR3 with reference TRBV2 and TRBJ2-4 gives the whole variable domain EPEVTQTPSHQVTQMGQEVILRCVPISNHLYFYWYRQILGQKVEFLVSFYNNEISEKSEIFDDQFSVERPDGSNFTLKIRSTKLEDSAMYFCASSLKTSGRAEGRSFGAGTRLSVL.

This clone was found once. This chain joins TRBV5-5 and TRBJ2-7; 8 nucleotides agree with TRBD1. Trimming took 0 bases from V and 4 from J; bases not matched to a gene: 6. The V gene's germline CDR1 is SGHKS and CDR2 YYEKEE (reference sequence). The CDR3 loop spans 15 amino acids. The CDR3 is CASSLGQGAQYEQYF. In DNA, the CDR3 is TGTGCCAGCAGCTTGGGTCAGGGGGCTCAATACGAGCAGTACTTC.

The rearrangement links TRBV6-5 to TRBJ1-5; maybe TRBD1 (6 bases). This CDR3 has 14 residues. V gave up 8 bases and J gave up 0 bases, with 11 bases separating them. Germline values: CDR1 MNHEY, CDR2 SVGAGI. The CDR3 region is CASSTGNSNQPQHF. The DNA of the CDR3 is TGTGCCAGCTCTACAGGGAATAGCAATCAGCCCCAGCATTTT.

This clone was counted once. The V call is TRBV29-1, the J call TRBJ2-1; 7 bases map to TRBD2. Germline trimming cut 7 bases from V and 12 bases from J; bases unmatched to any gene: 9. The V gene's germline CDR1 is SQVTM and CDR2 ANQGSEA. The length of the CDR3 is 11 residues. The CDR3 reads CSAEAGVGQFF. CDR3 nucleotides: TGCAGCGCCGAGGCGGGGGTAGGGCAGTTCTTC.

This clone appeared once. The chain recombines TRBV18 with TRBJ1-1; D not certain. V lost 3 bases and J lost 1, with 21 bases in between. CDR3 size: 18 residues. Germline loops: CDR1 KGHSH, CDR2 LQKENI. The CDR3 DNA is TGTGCCAGCTCACCGAGGGAGATTGGAAGTCGCAGGAACACTGAAGCTTTCTTT. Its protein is CASSPREIGSRRNTEAFF.

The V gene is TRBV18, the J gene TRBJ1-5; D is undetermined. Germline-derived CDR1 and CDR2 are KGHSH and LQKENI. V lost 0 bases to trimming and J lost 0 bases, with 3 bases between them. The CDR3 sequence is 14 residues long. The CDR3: CASSPPGSNQPQHF. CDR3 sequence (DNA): TGTGCCAGCTCACCACCGGGTAGCAATCAGCCCCAGCATTTT.

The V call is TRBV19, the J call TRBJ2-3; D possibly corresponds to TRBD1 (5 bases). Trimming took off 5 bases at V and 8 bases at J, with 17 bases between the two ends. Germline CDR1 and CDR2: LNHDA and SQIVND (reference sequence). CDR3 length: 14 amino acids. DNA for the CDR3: TGTGCCAGTAGTCCCGACAGCCAAATTTCTACGCAGTATTTT. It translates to CASSPDSQISTQYF.

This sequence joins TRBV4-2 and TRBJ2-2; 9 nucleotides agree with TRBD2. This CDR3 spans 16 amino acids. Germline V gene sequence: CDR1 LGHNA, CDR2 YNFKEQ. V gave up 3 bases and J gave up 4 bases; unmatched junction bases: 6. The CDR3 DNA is TGTGCCAGCAGCCAGGCCGGGACTAGCCTCACCGGGGAGCTGTTTTTT. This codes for CASSQAGTSLTGELFF.

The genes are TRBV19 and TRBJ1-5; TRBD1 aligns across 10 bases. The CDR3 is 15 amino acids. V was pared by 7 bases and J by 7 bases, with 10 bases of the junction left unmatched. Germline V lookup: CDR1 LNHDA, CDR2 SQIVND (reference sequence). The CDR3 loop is CASTRMTGGGQPQHF. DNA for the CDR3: TGTGCCAGTACACGCATGACAGGGGGCGGACAGCCCCAGCATTTT.

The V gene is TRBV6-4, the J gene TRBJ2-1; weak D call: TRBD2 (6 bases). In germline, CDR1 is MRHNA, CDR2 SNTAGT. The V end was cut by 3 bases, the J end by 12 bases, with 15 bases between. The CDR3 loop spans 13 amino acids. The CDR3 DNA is TGTGCCAGCAGTGAGGGGGGACTTGTGGGGCAGTTCTTC. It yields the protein CASSEGGLVGQFF.

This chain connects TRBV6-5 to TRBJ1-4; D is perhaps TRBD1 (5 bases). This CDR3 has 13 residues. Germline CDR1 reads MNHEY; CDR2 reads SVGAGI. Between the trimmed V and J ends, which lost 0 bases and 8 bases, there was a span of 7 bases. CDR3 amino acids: CASSYSRAEKLFF. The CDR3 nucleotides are TGTGCCAGCAGTTACTCCAGGGCCGAAAAACTGTTTTTT.

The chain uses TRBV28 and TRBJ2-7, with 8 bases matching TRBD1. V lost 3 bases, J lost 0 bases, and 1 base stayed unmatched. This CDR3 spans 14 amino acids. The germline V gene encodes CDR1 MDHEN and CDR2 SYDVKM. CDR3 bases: TGTGCCAGCAGTTTTGGACAGGGCTCCTACGAGCAGTACTTC. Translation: CASSFGQGSYEQYF.

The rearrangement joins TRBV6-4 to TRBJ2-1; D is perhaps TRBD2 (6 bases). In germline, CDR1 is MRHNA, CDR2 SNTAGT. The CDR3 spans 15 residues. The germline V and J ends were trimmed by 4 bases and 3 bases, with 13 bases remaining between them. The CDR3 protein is CASSGSGGDYNEQFF. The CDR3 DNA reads TGTGCCAGCAGTGGGAGTGGCGGGGACTACAATGAGCAGTTCTTC.

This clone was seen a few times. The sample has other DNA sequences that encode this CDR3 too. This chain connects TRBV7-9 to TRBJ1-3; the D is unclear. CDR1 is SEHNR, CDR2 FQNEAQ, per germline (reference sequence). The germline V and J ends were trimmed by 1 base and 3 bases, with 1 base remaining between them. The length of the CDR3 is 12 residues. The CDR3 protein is CASSLDGNTIYF. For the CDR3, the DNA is TGTGCCAGCAGCTTAGATGGAAACACCATATATTTT.

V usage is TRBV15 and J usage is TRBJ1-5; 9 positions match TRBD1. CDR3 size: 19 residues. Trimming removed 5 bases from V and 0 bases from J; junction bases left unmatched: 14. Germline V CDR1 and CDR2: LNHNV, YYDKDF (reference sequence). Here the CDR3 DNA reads TGTGCCACCAGCCCCCGTCGGGGACAGGGTAGCGGTAGCAATCAGCCCCAGCATTTT. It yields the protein CATSPRRGQGSGSNQPQHF.

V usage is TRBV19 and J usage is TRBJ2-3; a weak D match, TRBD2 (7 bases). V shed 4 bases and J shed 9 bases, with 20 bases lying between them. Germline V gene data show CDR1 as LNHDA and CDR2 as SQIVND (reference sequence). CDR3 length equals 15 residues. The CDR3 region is CASSTEGRAQGTQYF. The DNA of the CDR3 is TGTGCCAGTAGTACTGAGGGGAGGGCCCAGGGGACGCAGTATTTT.

As DNA, the CDR3 is TGTGCCAGCAGTGCGGCCTCGGGGGGGACGTTAGGCAATCAGCCCCAGCATTTT. It encodes CASSAASGGTLGNQPQHF. The chain is built from TRBV28 and TRBJ1-5; D may be TRBD1 (5 bases). This CDR3 spans 18 amino acids. The germline V gene has CDR1 MDHEN and CDR2 SYDVKM. With 5 bases removed from V and 2 bases from J, the gap between germline ends came to 22 bases. The variable domain in full, completed from reference TRBV28 and TRBJ1-5, reads DVKVTQSSRYLVKRTGEKVFLECVQDMDHENMFWYRQDPGLGLRLIYFSYDVKMKEKGDIPEGYSVSREKKERFSLILESASTNQTSMYLCASSAASGGTLGNQPQHFGDGTRLSIL.